Presented here are 8 T cell receptor beta chains from one specimen sequenced in a study of CD8 T cells in ankylosing spondylitis. MiXCR was run by TCRdb on the 5' RACE reads, yielding one entry per CDR3 protein. The data contain over 100,000 distinct CDR3 sequences, around 10% of them singletons. What was sequenced was blood, either unsorted or a sorted T cell fraction (not recorded which). The receptor set was obtained from a female donor with ankylosing spondylitis or in good health (not recorded which).

This clonotype was picked up many times. The gene calls are TRBV2 and TRBJ2-7; 7 nucleotides align to TRBD1. CDR1 is SNHLY, CDR2 FYNNEI, per germline. V trimming: 2 bases; J trimming: 0 bases; junction bases outside the gene matches: 1. This CDR3 region has 14 residues. The CDR3 spells CASSEQGVSYEQYF. CDR3 nucleotide sequence: TGTGCCAGCAGTGAACAGGGGGTCTCCTACGAGCAGTACTTC.

This clonotype came up many times. The chain links TRBV2 to TRBJ2-1, with TRBD2 identical over 14 bases. With 6 bases clipped from V and 9 bases from J, the junction kept 1 base outside the gene matches. The CDR3 totals 13 residues. CDR1 SNHLY and CDR2 FYNNEI come from the germline V gene. The CDR3, as DNA: TGTGCCAGCAGGGGGACTAGCGGGGGTGAGCAGTTCTTC. This sequence encodes CASRGTSGGEQFF. The entire variable domain, with the rest obtained from reference TRBV2 and TRBJ2-1, is as follows: EPEVTQTPSHQVTQMGQEVILRCVPISNHLYFYWYRQILGQKVEFLVSFYNNEISEKSEIFDDQFSVERPDGSNFTLKIRSTKLEDSAMYFCASRGTSGGEQFFGPGTRLTVL.

This clonotype was counted between two and nine times. The gene calls are TRBV28 and TRBJ2-7, with D perhaps given as TRBD1 or TRBD2 (5 bases each). V gave up 4 bases and J gave up 4 bases, with 14 bases separating them. In germline, CDR1 is MDHEN, CDR2 SYDVKM. This CDR3 has 14 amino acids. The CDR3 DNA reads as TGTGCCAGCAGTTCGCCGGGACCGGGGTACGAGCAGTACTTC. Its translation: CASSSPGPGYEQYF.

The table lists this clonotype with a few counts. The chain has TRBV19 and TRBJ2-3, with D unresolved. The CDR3 runs to 17 residues. CDR1 is LNHDA, CDR2 SQIVND, per germline (reference sequence). Trimming stripped 5 bases from V and 4 bases from J, with 22 bases between. This CDR3 is CASSPRFSGRGADTQYF. As DNA, the CDR3 is TGTGCCAGTAGTCCGCGATTCTCTGGCCGCGGTGCAGATACGCAGTATTTT.

This clonotype was detected only a few times. The V and J genes are TRBV20-1 and TRBJ2-3, with D perhaps matching TRBD2 (6 bases). Trimming cost V 3 bases and J 0 bases, with 13 bases left between them. Germline V gene data show CDR1 as DFQATT and CDR2 as SNEGSKA (reference sequence). The CDR3 sequence is 15 residues long. Here the CDR3 DNA reads TGCAGTGCTAGTGGAGGCGGGGATAGCACAGATACGCAGTATTTT. Translating gives CSASGGGDSTDTQYF.

There are many counts of this clonotype. This chain uses TRBV3-1 with TRBJ2-1; 7 positions agree with TRBD2. The CDR3 runs 15 residues. Germline V gene data show CDR1 as LGHDT and CDR2 as YNNKEL (reference sequence). V lost 1 base, J lost 8 bases, and 8 bases stayed unmatched. For the CDR3, the DNA is TGTGCCAGCAGCCAAGGTACCGGGACTAACTATGAGCAGTTCTTC. Protein product: CASSQGTGTNYEQFF.

This clonotype was observed many times. The CDR3 nucleotides are TGCAGCGTTGAAAGAGGTAACACTGAAGCTTTCTTT. Protein: CSVERGNTEAFF. The J gene is TRBJ1-1, the V gene TRBV29-1; D is unresolved. CDR1 and CDR2 (germline): SQVTM, ANQGSEA. This CDR3 contains 12 residues. Trimming pared 2 bases from V and 2 bases from J, leaving 6 bases between.

In this sample, this clonotype turned up a few times. The rearrangement uses TRBV11-2 and TRBJ2-5, with TRBD1 matching over 7 bases. The junction had 6 bases not matched to a gene; V was cut back by 4 bases and J by 4 bases. CDR3 size: 14 residues. Germline values: CDR1 SGHAT, CDR2 FQNNGV. CDR3 nucleotide sequence: TGTGCCAGCAGCTCTACGGCAGGGGGAGAGACCCAGTACTTC. It yields the protein CASSSTAGGETQYF.